The 3 T cell receptor beta chains presented below share a single source sample, sequenced in a study of blood T cells in healthy people across ages. Combining a sample-barcoded 5' primer with a J-beta primer mix, a second PCR ran for about 6 to 11 cycles. TCRdb re-derived calls from the 5' RACE reads in MiXCR, one entry per CDR3 protein. The table shows fewer than 1,000,000 distinct CDR3 sequences, with around 43% occurring only once. Sequencing was done on a sample of blood. The receptors come from a man aged 55-75 years in good health.

This clonotype was counted between two and nine times. This chain uses TRBV29-1 with TRBJ2-3, with 9 nucleotides matching TRBD2. From germline, CDR1 is SQVTM and CDR2 ANQGSEA. CDR3 length equals 14 residues. V lost 5 bases, J lost 3 bases, and 6 bases stayed unmatched. CDR3 residues: CSVPVRGGTDTQYF. CDR3 DNA sequence: TGCAGCGTTCCCGTGCGGGGGGGGACAGATACGCAGTATTTT.

This rearrangement joins TRBV18 to TRBJ1-4; D ambiguous. The CDR3 has 16 residues. The germline gives CDR1 KGHSH, CDR2 LQKENI. Trimming removed 0 bases from V and 2 bases from J, with 10 bases in between. CDR3 nucleotides: TGTGCCAGCTCACCACCGGACTTGACTACTAATGAAAAACTGTTTTTT. It encodes CASSPPDLTTNEKLFF.

A few counts support this clonotype. The genes are TRBV7-2 and TRBJ2-3; TRBD2 might be the D (6 bases). V lost 2 bases and J lost 5, with 20 bases in between. Germline V gene sequence: CDR1 SGHTA, CDR2 FQGNSA. The CDR3 runs to 17 residues. CDR3 sequence: CASSLPVKVEGQDTQYF. The CDR3 DNA reads as TGTGCCAGCAGCTTACCGGTGAAGGTGGAGGGCCAAGATACGCAGTATTTT. The complete variable domain, with remaining parts taken from reference TRBV7-2 and TRBJ2-3, reads GAGVSQSPSNKVTEKGKDVELRCDPISGHTALYWYRQSLGQGLEFLIYFQGNSAPDKSGLPSDRFSAERTGGSVSTLTIQRTQQEDSAVYLCASSLPVKVEGQDTQYFGPGTRLTVL.